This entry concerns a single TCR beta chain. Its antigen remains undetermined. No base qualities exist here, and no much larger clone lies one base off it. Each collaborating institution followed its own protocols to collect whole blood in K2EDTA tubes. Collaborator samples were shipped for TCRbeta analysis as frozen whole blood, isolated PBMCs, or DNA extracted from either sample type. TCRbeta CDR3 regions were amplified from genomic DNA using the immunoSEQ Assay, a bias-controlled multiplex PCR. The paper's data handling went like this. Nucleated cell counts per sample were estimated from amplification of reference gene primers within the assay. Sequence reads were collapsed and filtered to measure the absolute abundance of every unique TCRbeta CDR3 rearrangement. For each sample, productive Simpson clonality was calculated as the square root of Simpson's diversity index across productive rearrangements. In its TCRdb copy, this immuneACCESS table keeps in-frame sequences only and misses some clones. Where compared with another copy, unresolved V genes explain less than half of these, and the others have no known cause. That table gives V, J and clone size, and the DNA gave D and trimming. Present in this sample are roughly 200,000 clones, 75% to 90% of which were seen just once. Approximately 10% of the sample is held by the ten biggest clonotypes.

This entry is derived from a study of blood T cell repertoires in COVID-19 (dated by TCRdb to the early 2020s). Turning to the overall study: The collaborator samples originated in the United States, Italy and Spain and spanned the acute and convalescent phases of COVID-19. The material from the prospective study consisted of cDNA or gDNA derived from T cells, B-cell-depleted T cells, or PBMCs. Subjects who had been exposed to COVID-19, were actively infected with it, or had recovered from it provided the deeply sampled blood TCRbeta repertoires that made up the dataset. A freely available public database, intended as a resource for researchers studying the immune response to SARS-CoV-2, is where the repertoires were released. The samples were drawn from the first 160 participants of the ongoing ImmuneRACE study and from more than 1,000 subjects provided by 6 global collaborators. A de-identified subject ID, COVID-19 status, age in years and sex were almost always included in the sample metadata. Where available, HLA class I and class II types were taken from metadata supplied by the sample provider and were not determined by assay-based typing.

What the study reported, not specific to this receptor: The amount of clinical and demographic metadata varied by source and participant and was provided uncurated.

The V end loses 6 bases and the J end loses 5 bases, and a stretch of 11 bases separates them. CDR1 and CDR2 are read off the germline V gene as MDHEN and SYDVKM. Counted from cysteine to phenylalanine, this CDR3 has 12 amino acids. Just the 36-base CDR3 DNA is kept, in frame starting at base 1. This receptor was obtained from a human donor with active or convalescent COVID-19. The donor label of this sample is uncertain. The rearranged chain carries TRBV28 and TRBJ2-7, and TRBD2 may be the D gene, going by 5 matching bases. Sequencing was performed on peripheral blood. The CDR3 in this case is CASSQEENEQYF. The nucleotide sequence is TGTGCCAGCAGCCAGGAGGAGAACGAGCAGTACTTC.